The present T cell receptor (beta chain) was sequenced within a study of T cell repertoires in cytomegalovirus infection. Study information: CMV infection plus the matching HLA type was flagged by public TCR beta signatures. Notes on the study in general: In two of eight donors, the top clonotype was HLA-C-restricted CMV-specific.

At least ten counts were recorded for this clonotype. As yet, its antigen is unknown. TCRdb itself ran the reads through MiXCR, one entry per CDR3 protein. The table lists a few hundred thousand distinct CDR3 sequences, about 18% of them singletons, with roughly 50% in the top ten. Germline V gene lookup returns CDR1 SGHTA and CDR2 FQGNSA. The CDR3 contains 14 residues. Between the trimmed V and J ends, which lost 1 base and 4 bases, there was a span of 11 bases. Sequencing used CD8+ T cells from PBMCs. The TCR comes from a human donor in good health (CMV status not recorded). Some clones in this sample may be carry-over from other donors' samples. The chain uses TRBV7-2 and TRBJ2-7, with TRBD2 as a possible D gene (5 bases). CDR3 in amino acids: CASSLDGLSYEQYF. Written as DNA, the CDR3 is TGTGCCAGCAGCTTAGATGGACTCAGTTACGAGCAGTACTTC. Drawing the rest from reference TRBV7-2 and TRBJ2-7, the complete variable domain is GAGVSQSPSNKVTEKGKDVELRCDPISGHTALYWYRQSLGQGLEFLIYFQGNSAPDKSGLPSDRFSAERTGGSVSTLTIQRTQQEDSAVYLCASSLDGLSYEQYFGPGTRLTVT.